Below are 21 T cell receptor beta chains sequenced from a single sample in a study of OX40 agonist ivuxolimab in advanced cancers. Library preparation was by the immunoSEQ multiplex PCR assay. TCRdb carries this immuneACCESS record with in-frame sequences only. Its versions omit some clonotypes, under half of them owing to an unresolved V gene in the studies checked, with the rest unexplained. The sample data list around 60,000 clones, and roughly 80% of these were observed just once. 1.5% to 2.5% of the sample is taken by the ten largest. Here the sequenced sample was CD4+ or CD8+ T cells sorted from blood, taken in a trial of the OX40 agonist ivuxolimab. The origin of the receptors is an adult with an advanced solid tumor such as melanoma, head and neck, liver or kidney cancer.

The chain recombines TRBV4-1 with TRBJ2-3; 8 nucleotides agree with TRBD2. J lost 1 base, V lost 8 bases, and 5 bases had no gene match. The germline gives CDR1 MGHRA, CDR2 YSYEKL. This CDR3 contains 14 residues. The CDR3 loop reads CASREGGGTDTQYF. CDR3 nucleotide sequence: TGCGCCAGCCGGGAGGGTGGGGGCACAGATACGCAGTATTTT.

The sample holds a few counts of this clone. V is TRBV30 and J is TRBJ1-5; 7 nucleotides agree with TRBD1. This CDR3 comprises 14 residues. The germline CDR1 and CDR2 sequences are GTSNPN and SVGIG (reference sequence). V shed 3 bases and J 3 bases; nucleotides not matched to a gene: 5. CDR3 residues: CAWRSGQPNQPQHF. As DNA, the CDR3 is TGTGCCTGGAGATCGGGACAGCCCAATCAGCCCCAGCATTTT.

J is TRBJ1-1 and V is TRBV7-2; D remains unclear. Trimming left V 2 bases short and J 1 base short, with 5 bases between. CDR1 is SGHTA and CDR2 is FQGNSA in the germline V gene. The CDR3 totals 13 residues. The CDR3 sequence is CASSLLRNTEAFF. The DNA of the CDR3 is TGTGCCAGCAGCTTATTGAGGAACACTGAAGCTTTCTTT.

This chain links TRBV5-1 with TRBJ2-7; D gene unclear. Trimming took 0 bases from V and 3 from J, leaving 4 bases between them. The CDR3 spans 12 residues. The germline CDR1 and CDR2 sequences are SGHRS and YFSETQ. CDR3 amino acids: CASSLGGYEQYF. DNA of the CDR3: TGCGCCAGCAGCTTGGGGGGCTACGAGCAGTACTTC.

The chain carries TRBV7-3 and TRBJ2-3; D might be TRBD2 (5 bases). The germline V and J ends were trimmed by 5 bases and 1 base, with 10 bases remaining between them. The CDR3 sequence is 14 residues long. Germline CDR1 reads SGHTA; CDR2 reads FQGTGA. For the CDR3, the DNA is TGTGCCAGCAGCGGCGTCGGGGGCACAGATACGCAGTATTTT. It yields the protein CASSGVGGTDTQYF.

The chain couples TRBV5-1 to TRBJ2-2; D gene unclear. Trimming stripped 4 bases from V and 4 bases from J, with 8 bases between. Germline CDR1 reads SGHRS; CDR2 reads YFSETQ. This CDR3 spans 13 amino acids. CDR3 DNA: TGCGCCAGCAGCAAGGACGGCACCGGGGAGCTGTTTTTT. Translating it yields CASSKDGTGELFF.

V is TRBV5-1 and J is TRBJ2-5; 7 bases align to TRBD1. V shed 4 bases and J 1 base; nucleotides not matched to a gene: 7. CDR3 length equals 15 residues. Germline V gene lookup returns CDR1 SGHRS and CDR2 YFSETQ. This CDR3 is CASSPDRSGQETQYF. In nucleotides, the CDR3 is TGCGCCAGCAGCCCGGACAGGAGCGGCCAAGAGACCCAGTACTTC.

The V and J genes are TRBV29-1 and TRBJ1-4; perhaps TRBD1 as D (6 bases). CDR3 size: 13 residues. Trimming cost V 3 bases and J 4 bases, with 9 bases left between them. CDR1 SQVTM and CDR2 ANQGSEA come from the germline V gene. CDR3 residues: CSVDTGSNEKLFF. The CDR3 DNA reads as TGCAGCGTTGACACAGGGAGTAATGAAAAACTGTTTTTT.

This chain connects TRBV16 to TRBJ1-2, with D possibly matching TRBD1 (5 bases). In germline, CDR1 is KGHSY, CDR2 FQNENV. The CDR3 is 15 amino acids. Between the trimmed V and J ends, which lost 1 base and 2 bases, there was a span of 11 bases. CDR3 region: CASSQFSRANYGYTF. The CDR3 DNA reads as TGTGCCAGCAGCCAATTTAGCAGGGCGAACTATGGCTACACCTTC.

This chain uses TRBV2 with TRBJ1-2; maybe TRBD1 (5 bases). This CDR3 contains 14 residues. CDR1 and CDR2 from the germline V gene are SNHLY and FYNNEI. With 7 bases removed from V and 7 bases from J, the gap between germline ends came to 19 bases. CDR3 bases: TGTGCCAGCACCCGGGGGAACCTTACCCCTGGCTACACCTTC. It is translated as CASTRGNLTPGYTF.

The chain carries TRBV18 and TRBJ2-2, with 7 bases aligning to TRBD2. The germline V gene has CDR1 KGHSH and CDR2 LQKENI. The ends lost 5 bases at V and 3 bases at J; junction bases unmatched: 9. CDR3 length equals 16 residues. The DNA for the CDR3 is TGTGCCAGCTCAGACCCCGGACTAGGGTACACCGGGGAGCTGTTTTTT. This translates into CASSDPGLGYTGELFF. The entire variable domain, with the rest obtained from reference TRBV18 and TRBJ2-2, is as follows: NAGVMQNPRHLVRRRGQEARLRCSPMKGHSHVYWYRQLPEEGLKFMVYLQKENIIDESGMPKERFSAEFPKEGPSILRIQQVVRGDSAAYFCASSDPGLGYTGELFFGEGSRLTVL.

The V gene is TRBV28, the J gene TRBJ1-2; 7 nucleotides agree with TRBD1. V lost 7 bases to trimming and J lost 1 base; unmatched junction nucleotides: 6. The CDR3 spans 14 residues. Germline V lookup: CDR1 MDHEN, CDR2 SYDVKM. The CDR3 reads CASTRGQNNYGYTF. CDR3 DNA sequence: TGTGCCAGCACCCGGGGACAGAATAACTATGGCTACACCTTC.

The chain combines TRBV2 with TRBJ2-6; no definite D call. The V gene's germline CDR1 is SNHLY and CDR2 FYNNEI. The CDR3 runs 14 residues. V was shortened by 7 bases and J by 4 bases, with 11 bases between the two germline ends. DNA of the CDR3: TGTGCCAGCATACCCGGGCCCGGGGCCAACGTCCTGACTTTC. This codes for CASIPGPGANVLTF.

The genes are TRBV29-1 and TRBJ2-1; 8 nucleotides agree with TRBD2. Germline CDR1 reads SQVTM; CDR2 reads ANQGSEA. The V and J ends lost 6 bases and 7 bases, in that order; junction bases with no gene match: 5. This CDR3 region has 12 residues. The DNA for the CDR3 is TGCAGCGTAAGGCGACTAGCGAATGAGCAGTTCTTC. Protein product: CSVRRLANEQFF.

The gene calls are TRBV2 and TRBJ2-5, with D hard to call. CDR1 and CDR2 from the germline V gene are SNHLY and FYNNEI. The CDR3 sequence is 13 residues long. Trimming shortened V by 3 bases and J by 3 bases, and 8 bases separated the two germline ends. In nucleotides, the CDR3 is TGTGCCAGCAGTGATGGGTTTGAAGAGACCCAGTACTTC. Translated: CASSDGFEETQYF. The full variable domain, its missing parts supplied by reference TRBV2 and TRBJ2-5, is EPEVTQTPSHQVTQMGQEVILRCVPISNHLYFYWYRQILGQKVEFLVSFYNNEISEKSEIFDDQFSVERPDGSNFTLKIRSTKLEDSAMYFCASSDGFEETQYFGPGTRLLVL.

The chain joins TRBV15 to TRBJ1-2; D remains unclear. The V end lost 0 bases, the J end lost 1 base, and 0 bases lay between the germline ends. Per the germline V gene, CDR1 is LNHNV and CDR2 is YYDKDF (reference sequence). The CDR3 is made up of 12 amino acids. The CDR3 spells CATSRDNYGYTF. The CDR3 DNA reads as TGTGCCACCAGCAGAGATAACTATGGCTACACCTTC.

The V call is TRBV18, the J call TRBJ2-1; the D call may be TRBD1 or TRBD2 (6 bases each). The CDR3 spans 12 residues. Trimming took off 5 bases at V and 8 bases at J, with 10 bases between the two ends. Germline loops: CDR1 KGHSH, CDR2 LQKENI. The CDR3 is CASSSRGHEQFF. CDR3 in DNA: TGTGCCAGCTCATCACGGGGGCATGAGCAGTTCTTC.

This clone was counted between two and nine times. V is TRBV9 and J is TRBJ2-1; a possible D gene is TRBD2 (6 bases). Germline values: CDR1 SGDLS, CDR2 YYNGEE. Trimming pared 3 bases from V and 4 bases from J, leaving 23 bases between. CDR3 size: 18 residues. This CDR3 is CASSAHPGGTGIYNEQFF. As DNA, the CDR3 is TGTGCCAGCAGCGCCCACCCAGGCGGGACCGGTATTTACAATGAGCAGTTCTTC.

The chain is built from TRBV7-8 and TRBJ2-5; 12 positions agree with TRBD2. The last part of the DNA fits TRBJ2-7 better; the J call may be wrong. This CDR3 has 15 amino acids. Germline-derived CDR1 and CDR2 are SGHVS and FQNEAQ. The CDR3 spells CASSFRTSGTYEQYF. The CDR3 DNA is TGTGCCAGCAGCTTCCGGACTAGCGGGACCTACGAGCAGTACTTC.

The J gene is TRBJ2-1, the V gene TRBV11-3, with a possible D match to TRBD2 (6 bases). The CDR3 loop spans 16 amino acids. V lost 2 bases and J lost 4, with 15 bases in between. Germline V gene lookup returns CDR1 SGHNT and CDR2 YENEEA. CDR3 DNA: TGTGCCAGCAGCTTACGCGGGACTTCGAGGTACAATGAGCAGTTCTTC. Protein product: CASSLRGTSRYNEQFF.

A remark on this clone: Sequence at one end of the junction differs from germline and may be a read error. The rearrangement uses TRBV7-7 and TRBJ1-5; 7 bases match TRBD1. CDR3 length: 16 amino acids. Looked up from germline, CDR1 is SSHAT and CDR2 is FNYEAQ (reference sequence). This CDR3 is CASSLVTGFSIMPQHF. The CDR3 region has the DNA TGTGCTAGCAGCTTAGTGACAGGGTTTTCAATCATGCCCCAGCATTTT.